The 11 T cell receptor beta chains in this list originate from one sample, sequenced in a study of blood T cell repertoires in COVID-19. The method was immunoSEQ multiplex PCR; TCRdb's version includes in-frame clones alone and lacks a portion of them. The sample contains around 380,000 clones, about 89% of which appear only once. Sample: PBMCs or T cells enriched from blood (not recorded which). These receptors were collected from a man in his thirties or forties who had recovered from COVID-19.

The chain couples TRBV5-6 to TRBJ1-5, with D possibly being TRBD1 (6 bases). CDR3 size: 15 residues. Germline V gene sequence: CDR1 SGHDT, CDR2 YYEEEE. V was trimmed by 0 bases and J by 3 bases, leaving 10 bases between them. The CDR3 DNA reads as TGTGCCAGCAGCTTGGCCTGGGACATCAATCAGCCCCAGCATTTT. Amino acids: CASSLAWDINQPQHF. The entire variable domain, with the rest obtained from reference TRBV5-6 and TRBJ1-5, is as follows: DAGVTQSPTHLIKTRGQQVTLRCSPKSGHDTVSWYQQALGQGPQFIFQYYEEEERQRGNFPDRFSGHQFPNYSSELNVNALLLGDSALYLCASSLAWDINQPQHFGDGTRLSIL.

The rearrangement uses TRBV16 and TRBJ1-4; 7 nucleotides align to TRBD1. Germline V lookup: CDR1 KGHSY, CDR2 FQNENV. The junction had 0 bases not matched to a gene; V was cut back by 0 bases and J by 8 bases. There are 13 residues in the CDR3. CDR3: CASSQSRGEKLFF. CDR3 DNA sequence: TGTGCCAGCAGCCAATCCAGGGGGGAAAAACTGTTTTTT.

In its sample, this clone was seen a few times. V usage is TRBV10-1 and J usage is TRBJ1-2; 8 bases are a match to TRBD1. The CDR3 sequence is 13 residues long. In germline, CDR1 is WNHNN, CDR2 SYGVQD (reference sequence). V trimming: 2 bases; J trimming: 8 bases; junction bases outside the gene matches: 4. This chain's CDR3 is CASSEGQGGGYTF. The CDR3 nucleotides are TGCGCCAGCAGTGAGGGACAGGGAGGCGGCTACACCTTC.

The genes are TRBV11-2 and TRBJ2-3; D uncertain. Trimming removed 4 bases from V and 8 bases from J, with 10 bases in between. CDR3 length: 12 amino acids. The germline CDR1 and CDR2 sequences are SGHAT and FQNNGV. CDR3 sequence reads: CASSSDASTQYF. DNA for the CDR3: TGTGCCAGCAGCTCAGACGCCAGTACGCAGTATTTT.

The rearrangement uses TRBV25-1 and TRBJ1-2; 12 nucleotides line up with TRBD1. The germline CDR1 and CDR2 sequences are MGHDK and SYGVNS. The CDR3 runs to 15 residues. V trimming: 5 bases; J trimming: 6 bases; junction bases outside the gene matches: 7. As DNA, the CDR3 is TGTGCCAGCAGTAACACCGGGACAGGGGGCGATGGCTACACCTTC. It is translated as CASSNTGTGGDGYTF.

As regards this clone: A junction end diverges from the germline sequence, so it may reflect a read error. The chain couples TRBV13 to TRBJ2-5; D is ambiguous. Germline V gene lookup returns CDR1 PRHDT and CDR2 FYEKMQ (reference sequence). There are 13 residues in the CDR3. The CDR3 spells CASSSPNQETQYF. DNA for the CDR3: TGTGCCAGCAGTTCCCCCAACCAGGAGACCCAGTACTTC.

V usage is TRBV7-9 and J usage is TRBJ2-3, with 7 bases lining up with TRBD2. Trimming cost V 5 bases and J 6 bases; bases outside gene matches: 8. In germline, CDR1 is SEHNR, CDR2 FQNEAQ (reference sequence). The CDR3 contains 14 residues. The CDR3 DNA reads TGTGCCAGCAGCGCGGGACTCGGGGGGGATACGCAGTATTTT. As protein: CASSAGLGGDTQYF.

This clone has a handful of counts. The chain carries TRBV13 and TRBJ1-3; D gene unclear. Germline V gene sequence: CDR1 PRHDT, CDR2 FYEKMQ (reference sequence). This CDR3 is 15 amino acids long. The V end lost 0 bases, the J end lost 3 bases, and 9 bases lay between the germline ends. Here the CDR3 reads CASSLGPLRGNTIYF. CDR3 bases: TGTGCCAGCAGCTTAGGCCCTCTTCGTGGAAACACCATATATTTT. The entire variable domain, with the rest obtained from reference TRBV13 and TRBJ1-3, is as follows: AAGVIQSPRHLIKEKRETATLKCYPIPRHDTVYWYQQGPGQDPQFLISFYEKMQSDKGSIPDRFSAQQFSDYHSELNMSSLELGDSALYFCASSLGPLRGNTIYFGEGSWLTVV.

The J gene is TRBJ1-6, the V gene TRBV2; D is unresolved. The V and J ends lost 6 bases and 4 bases respectively, with 13 bases between them. CDR1 and CDR2 from the germline V gene are SNHLY and FYNNEI. The CDR3 covers 15 residues. This chain's CDR3 is CASRDSGDYNSPLHF. DNA for the CDR3: TGTGCCAGCAGGGACTCCGGGGATTATAATTCACCCCTCCACTTT.

The chain joins TRBV6-5 to TRBJ1-5; no clear D. The CDR3 covers 15 residues. CDR1 and CDR2 from the germline V gene are MNHEY and SVGAGI. Trimming pared 2 bases from V and 1 base from J, leaving 9 bases between. The CDR3 sequence is CASSYDRRSNQPQHF. In DNA, the CDR3 is TGTGCCAGCAGTTACGATAGGAGGAGCAATCAGCCCCAGCATTTT.

The rearrangement links TRBV9 to TRBJ1-3; the match to TRBD1 covers 9 bases. With V trimmed by 4 bases and J by 4 bases, 3 bases remained unmatched. Germline loops: CDR1 SGDLS, CDR2 YYNGEE. There are 14 residues in the CDR3. The CDR3: CASSSGQGGNTIYF. CDR3 bases: TGTGCCAGCAGCTCAGGACAGGGGGGAAACACCATATATTTT. The entire variable domain, with the rest obtained from reference TRBV9 and TRBJ1-3, is as follows: DSGVTQTPKHLITATGQRVTLRCSPRSGDLSVYWYQQSLDQGLQFLIQYYNGEERAKGNILERFSAQQFPDLHSELNLSSLELGDSALYFCASSSGQGGNTIYFGEGSWLTVV.